Listed below are T cell receptor beta chains from one sample, sequenced in a study of shared clonotypes between healthy human individuals. Only in-frame clones appear in the TCRdb table, and some are missing; sequencing was by immunoSEQ multiplex PCR. The data hold a few hundred thousand clones, with more than 70% observed a single time. The source material was PBMCs. Every receptor here comes from a woman in her thirties or forties in good health. Some clones in this sample may be carry-over from other donors' samples. Both conserved end residues are part of each CDR3. A D gene is named only where the DNA matches it firmly. For some rows the clone size is stated as once, few or many, or as a class when expanded; others skip it.

>TRBV4-2|NA|TRBJ2-7|12|NA
TGTGCCAGCAGCCCCCGGCCCTACGAGCAGTACTTC
CASSPRPYEQYF
>TRBV4-3|NA|TRBJ2-1|13|NA
TGCGCCAGCAGCCAAGATCGAGAGGGGGAGCAGTTCTTC
CASSQDREGEQFF
>TRBV7-2|TRBD2|TRBJ2-3|15|NA
TGTGCCAGCAGCTTAGCCCTAGCGGGAGCAGATACGCAGTATTTT
CASSLALAGADTQYF
>TRBV5-1|NA|TRBJ2-5|16|NA
TGCGCCAGCAGCTTGGGACAGGGAGGGGGACAAGAGACCCAGTACTTC
CASSLGQGGGQETQYF
>TRBV10-3|NA|TRBJ1-2|16|many
TGTGCCATCAGTGATCTCGTCGGGGGGAGTTACTATGGCTACACCTTC
CAISDLVGGSYYGYTF
>TRBV30|NA|TRBJ1-1|13|few
TGTGCCTGGAGTCGGCAGGAGGGCACTGAAGCTTTCTTT
CAWSRQEGTEAFF
>TRBV5-4|NA|TRBJ2-1|14|few
TGTGCCAGCAGCTCCTCGTTAGGGATAAATGAGCAGTTCTTC
CASSSSLGINEQFF
>TRBV4-1|NA|TRBJ2-4|17|NA
TGCGCCAGCAGCCAAGATAGCACCCTTATAGCCAAAAACATTCAGTACTTC
CASSQDSTLIAKNIQYF
>TRBV11-3|NA|TRBJ2-7|13|NA
TGTGCCAGCAGCTCTGATTGGGGAACCGAGCAGTACTTC
CASSSDWGTEQYF
>TRBV5-1|NA|TRBJ2-4|15|NA
TGCGCCAGCAGCTTGGGTCTGGACGGAACGACCGACTGGTACTTC
CASSLGLDGTTDWYF
>TRBV4-2|TRBD2|TRBJ2-7|16|many
TGTGCCAGCAGCCAAGACGCGGCTAGCGGGGGCTACGAGCAGTACTTC
CASSQDAASGGYEQYF
>TRBV6-1|TRBD2|TRBJ2-7|15|few
TGTGCCAGCGGCGAGGGTAGCGGGAGTATGTACGAGCAGTACTTC
CASGEGSGSMYEQYF
>TRBV5-1|NA|TRBJ1-1|12|NA
TGCGCCAGCAGCTTGGGTTACACTGAAGCTTTCTTT
CASSLGYTEAFF
>TRBV6-1|NA|TRBJ2-1|14|NA
TGTGCCAGCACCGGGAGCTACTCCTACAATGAGCAGTTCTTC
CASTGSYSYNEQFF
>TRBV7-6|NA|TRBJ1-1|15|few
TGTGCCAGCAGCTTAGGGCTGGGGCGGAACACTGAAGCTTTCTTT
CASSLGLGRNTEAFF
>TRBV4-2|NA|TRBJ1-1|15|NA
TGTGCCAGCAGCCAAGATCTACGGCCCGGCACTGAAGCTTTCTTT
CASSQDLRPGTEAFF
>TRBV7-9|NA|TRBJ2-3|12|NA
TGTGCCAGCAGGTCCGAGCCAGATACGCAGTATTTT
CASRSEPDTQYF
>TRBV6-1|TRBD2|TRBJ2-7|19|NA
TGTGCCAGCAGTGAATCCGTGACTAGCGGGATTTATCGCCTCTACGAGCAGTACTTC
CASSESVTSGIYRLYEQYF
>TRBV15|NA|TRBJ2-5|13|NA
TGTGCCACCAGCGACTTGCGTTTGGAGACCCAGTACTTC
CATSDLRLETQYF
>TRBV10-3|NA|TRBJ2-2|16|NA
TGTGCCATCAGTGGAACCGGGACATCGAACACCGGGGAGCTGTTTTTT
CAISGTGTSNTGELFF
>TRBV5-1|TRBD1|TRBJ1-2|14|few
TGCGCCAGCAGCGATGGACAGGGCAGGTATGGCTACACCTTC
CASSDGQGRYGYTF
>TRBV18|NA|TRBJ1-1|15|NA
TGTGCCAGCTCACCGTGGGGCGAGATGAACACTGAAGCTTTCTTT
CASSPWGEMNTEAFF
>TRBV28|NA|TRBJ2-2|15|once
TGTGCCAGCAGTTTATTGGTGAGGGACACCGGGGAGCTGTTTTTT
CASSLLVRDTGELFF
>TRBV5-6|TRBD1|TRBJ1-2|15|once
TGTGCCAGCAGCTTGGGGGGGCGACAGGGCGCTGGCTACACCTTC
CASSLGGRQGAGYTF
>TRBV6-5|NA|TRBJ2-2|14|NA
TGTGCCAGCAGTTTGACTGGGAACACCGGGGAGCTGTTTTTT
CASSLTGNTGELFF
>TRBV14|NA|TRBJ2-6|19|NA
TGTGCCAGCAGCCAAGTCCGGGAAGGGGCCCGCTCTGGGGCCAACGTCCTGACTTTC
CASSQVREGARSGANVLTF
>TRBV28|TRBD2|TRBJ2-7|15|NA
TGTGCCAGCACCGCGAGTTCTAGCGGGAGCTACGAGCAGTACTTC
CASTASSSGSYEQYF
>TRBV4-1|NA|TRBJ1-1|15|NA
TGCGCCAGCAGCCAAGATCCAGAGGGCTGGGGTGAAGCTTTCTTT
CASSQDPEGWGEAFF
>TRBV30|TRBD2|TRBJ2-7|15|NA
TGTGCCTGGAGAGAACCGGGACTAGGACTCTACGAGCAGTACTTC
CAWREPGLGLYEQYF
>TRBV27|NA|TRBJ2-5|12|few
TGTGCCAGCAGTCCACCAGGGCGTGGGCAGTACTTC
CASSPPGRGQYF
>TRBV29-1|NA|TRBJ2-1|15|NA
TGCAGCGTTGAACTGGTAGGAGGGAAAAACAATGAGCAGTTCTTC
CSVELVGGKNNEQFF
>TRBV27|NA|TRBJ1-5|13|NA
TGTGCCATCAGTGATCAGGAGAATCAGCCCCAGCATTTT
CAISDQENQPQHF
>TRBV5-1|NA|TRBJ1-1|16|NA
TGCGCCAGCAGCCCCGAACCAACCTTTAGGGGCACTGAAGCTTTCTTT
CASSPEPTFRGTEAFF
>TRBV28|NA|TRBJ1-4|16|NA
TGTGCCAGCAGCAGGACAGCCTTCCAGATAAATGAAAAACTGTTTTTT
CASSRTAFQINEKLFF
>TRBV5-1|NA|TRBJ2-5|14|NA
TGCGCCAGCAGCTTGGTAGGGAATCAAGAGACCCAGTACTTC
CASSLVGNQETQYF